Following are 22 T cell receptor beta chains from one sample sequenced in a study of blood T cells in healthy people across ages. Combining a sample-barcoded 5' primer with a J-beta primer mix, a second PCR ran for about 7 to 12 cycles. TCRdb independently ran MiXCR on the 5' RACE reads; one entry per CDR3 protein. There are roughly 1.5 million distinct CDR3 sequences in the sample; 40% to 45% occur only once, and about 4.1% lies in the top ten. Sample: blood. Every receptor here comes from a woman aged 18-30 years in good health.

A word on this clonotype: This may come from a read error, since a much larger clone is one base off. V usage is TRBV7-9 and J usage is TRBJ2-5; 13 positions match TRBD2. The V gene end was trimmed by 7 bases and the J gene end by 11 bases; junction bases not matched to a gene: 19. The length of the CDR3 is 17 residues. CDR1 and CDR2 from the germline V gene are SEHNR and FQNEAQ (reference sequence). Written as DNA, the CDR3 is TGTGCCAGCAAGAGGACTAGCGGGAGTAGTTTCTACAATGAGCAGTACTTC. Translation gives CASKRTSGSSFYNEQYF.

The genes are TRBV5-1 and TRBJ2-2; no clear D gene. Germline V gene sequence: CDR1 SGHRS, CDR2 YFSETQ. The CDR3 consists of 14 residues. Trimming stripped 0 bases from V and 4 bases from J, with 7 bases between. The CDR3 sequence is CASSLVGSTGELFF. The CDR3 DNA is TGCGCCAGCAGCTTGGTCGGGTCCACCGGGGAGCTGTTTTTT.

This clonotype turned up a few times. The chain uses TRBV7-3 and TRBJ2-3, with a possible D match to TRBD1 (5 bases). CDR1 SGHTA and CDR2 FQGTGA come from the germline V gene. V was trimmed by 1 base and J by 5 bases, leaving 16 bases between them. This CDR3 has 16 residues. Written as DNA, the CDR3 is TGTGCCAGCAGCTTAATTGGGGCTGGTGTCCGAGATACGCAGTATTTT. Translating it yields CASSLIGAGVRDTQYF.

V and J are TRBV18 and TRBJ1-6; D not resolved. V lost 4 bases and J 5 bases, leaving 18 bases between the germline ends. Per germline, CDR1 KGHSH and CDR2 LQKENI. This CDR3 spans 17 amino acids. CDR3 sequence (DNA): TGTGCCAGCTCACTAACCCCGGGGAGCCCTGATAATTCACCCCTCCACTTT. Residues: CASSLTPGSPDNSPLHF.

The chain's CDR3 is CASSSIARGDNEQFF. CDR3 DNA sequence: TGTGCCAGCAGTTCGATAGCCCGAGGCGACAATGAGCAGTTCTTC. The genes are TRBV27 and TRBJ2-1; the D is unclear. CDR1 MNHEY and CDR2 SMNVEV come from the germline V gene (reference sequence). The CDR3 is made up of 15 amino acids. The V end lost 4 bases, the J end lost 5 bases, and 15 bases lay between the germline ends.

There are a few counts of this clonotype. V gene TRBV5-1 combines with J gene TRBJ2-1; 11 positions match TRBD2. V dropped 0 bases and J dropped 4; count of bases not matched to a gene: 3. From germline, CDR1 is SGHRS and CDR2 YFSETQ. This CDR3 comprises 16 residues. The CDR3 loop is CASSLGASGRYNEQFF. CDR3 coding DNA: TGCGCCAGCAGCTTGGGAGCTAGCGGGAGGTACAATGAGCAGTTCTTC.

The rearrangement joins TRBV12-5 to TRBJ2-7, with a tentative D call TRBD1 (6 bases). This CDR3 has 13 amino acids. V was trimmed by 6 bases and J by 1 base, leaving 10 bases between them. CDR1 LGHNT and CDR2 FRNRAP come from the germline V gene. CDR3 amino acids: CASGSGHSYEQYF. CDR3 DNA sequence: TGTGCTAGTGGCTCGGGACATTCCTACGAGCAGTACTTC.

This chain connects TRBV24-1 to TRBJ2-1; D is unresolved. Germline V gives CDR1 KGHDR, CDR2 SFDVKD. The CDR3 runs 13 residues. V was pared by 4 bases and J by 8 bases, with 11 bases between. The chain's CDR3 is CATSELQQDEQFF. The CDR3 DNA follows: TGTGCCACCAGTGAGTTGCAGCAGGATGAGCAGTTCTTC.

This chain connects TRBV6-1 to TRBJ2-1, with D hard to call. V was pared by 5 bases and J by 2 bases, with 10 bases between. Germline V gene lookup returns CDR1 MNHNS and CDR2 SASEGT. The CDR3 runs to 14 residues. CDR3 nucleotide sequence: TGTGCCAGCAGTCCCCGTCAAACCTACAATGAGCAGTTCTTC. This encodes CASSPRQTYNEQFF.

A few counts support this clonotype. The chain joins TRBV12-3 or TRBV12-4 to TRBJ2-7; a possible D gene is TRBD2 (5 bases). Between the trimmed V and J ends, which lost 3 bases and 2 bases, there was a span of 11 bases. This CDR3 comprises 14 residues. This CDR3 reads CASSFRPGTYEQYF. The CDR3 region has the DNA TGTGCCAGCAGTTTTAGGCCGGGGACCTACGAGCAGTACTTC.

This clonotype was seen only once. V gene TRBV25-1 combines with J gene TRBJ2-7; a weak D match, TRBD2 (5 bases). The germline V and J ends were trimmed by 6 bases and 0 bases, with 15 bases remaining between them. CDR1 MGHDK and CDR2 SYGVNS come from the germline V gene. The CDR3 has 15 residues. CDR3 sequence (DNA): TGTGCCAGCAGGTCCCTAACTAGTCCCTCCTACGAGCAGTACTTC. Its protein is CASRSLTSPSYEQYF.

This chain connects TRBV7-2 to TRBJ1-6; D unresolved. Per germline, CDR1 SGHTA and CDR2 FQGNSA. V shed 1 base and J shed 9 bases, with 13 bases lying between them. This CDR3 spans 15 amino acids. The CDR3 here is CASSLGPTAGSPLHF. The CDR3 region has the DNA TGTGCCAGCAGCTTAGGGCCAACGGCGGGTTCACCCCTCCACTTT. The full variable domain, rest sourced from reference TRBV7-2 and TRBJ1-6, is GAGVSQSPSNKVTEKGKDVELRCDPISGHTALYWYRQSLGQGLEFLIYFQGNSAPDKSGLPSDRFSAERTGGSVSTLTIQRTQQEDSAVYLCASSLGPTAGSPLHFGNGTRLTVT.

This clonotype showed up just once. The gene calls are TRBV6-5 and TRBJ2-1; D unresolved. TRBJ2-7 explains the end of the DNA better; the J call may be wrong. This CDR3 is built from 14 residues. Germline CDR1 is MNHEY and CDR2 is SVGAGI. CDR3 DNA: TGTGCCAGCAGTCCTCGCCACCGACTCAATGAGCAGTACTTC. Translated: CASSPRHRLNEQYF.

This clonotype appeared a single time. The chain links TRBV13 to TRBJ2-7; 11 bases match TRBD2. This CDR3 contains 18 residues. Germline V CDR1 and CDR2: PRHDT, FYEKMQ (reference sequence). Trimming at V came to 0 bases and at J to 3 bases, leaving 10 bases not matched to a gene. DNA for the CDR3: TGTGCCAGCAGCTTAGGGAGACTAGCGGGACGGAGGGACTACGAGCAGTACTTC. This encodes CASSLGRLAGRRDYEQYF.

The chain carries TRBV5-1 and TRBJ2-5, with 12 bases matching TRBD2. The germline V gene has CDR1 SGHRS and CDR2 YFSETQ. The J segment lost 5 bases and the V segment lost 4 bases, leaving 6 bases of the junction unmatched. The CDR3 contains 15 residues. The CDR3 DNA is TGCGCCAGCAGCCCCGGACTAGCGGGGATGGAGACCCAGTACTTC. Residues: CASSPGLAGMETQYF.

This clonotype was counted only a few times. The CDR3 coding sequence is TGTGCCAGCAGCCCCTTTATTACAGATAACTATGGCTACACCTTC. Its protein is CASSPFITDNYGYTF. The rearrangement uses TRBV7-9 and TRBJ1-2; D unclear. Germline-derived CDR1 and CDR2 are SEHNR and FQNEAQ (reference sequence). V was clipped by 5 bases and J by 1 base, with 14 bases between them. This CDR3 has 15 amino acids.

The chain joins TRBV20-1 to TRBJ2-1, with TRBD2 matching over 12 bases. CDR1 DFQATT and CDR2 SNEGSKA come from the germline V gene (reference sequence). The CDR3 is made up of 14 amino acids. The ends lost 3 bases at V and 13 bases at J; junction bases unmatched: 10. Here the CDR3 DNA reads TGCAGTGCTAGGGATGCTAGCGGGAGGGAGGGTCAGTTCTTC. This codes for CSARDASGREGQFF.

This clonotype was picked up a small number of times. The chain has TRBV6-5 and TRBJ2-7, with a tentative D call TRBD2 (6 bases). The length of the CDR3 is 15 residues. CDR1 and CDR2 (germline): MNHEY, SVGAGI. Trimming removed 2 bases at V and 5 bases at J, with 16 bases between. For the CDR3, the DNA is TGTGCCAGCAGTTACGACCCCCCCTCGGGGGACGAGCAGTACTTC. Encoded protein: CASSYDPPSGDEQYF.

Of note for this clonotype: A read error may explain this, as a much larger clone is one base away. The chain uses TRBV27 and TRBJ2-4, with D perhaps matching TRBD2 (6 bases). The DNA end favors TRBJ2-7, so the J call may be wrong. CDR1 is MNHEY, CDR2 SMNVEV, per germline (reference sequence). This CDR3 comprises 15 residues. CDR3 region: CASSSATRHLYEQYF. The DNA for the CDR3 is TGTGCCAGCAGTTCTGCGACTAGGCACCTCTACGAGCAGTACTTC.

This clonotype was seen only a few times. This chain connects TRBV10-2 to TRBJ2-4, with 9 bases that match TRBD1. V trimming: 4 bases; J trimming: 0 bases; junction bases outside the gene matches: 7. The CDR3 has 17 amino acids. Germline V lookup: CDR1 WSHSY, CDR2 SAAADI. The CDR3 nucleotides are TGCGCCAGCAGTGGACAGGGGGTATCTTTAGCCAAAAACATTCAGTACTTC. It is translated as CASSGQGVSLAKNIQYF.

The chain carries TRBV12-3 or TRBV12-4 and TRBJ1-2; unclear D gene. V was shortened by 4 bases and J by 6 bases, with 6 bases between the two germline ends. CDR3 length: 11 residues. The CDR3 sequence: CASSSFDGYTF. CDR3 DNA sequence: TGTGCCAGCAGTTCCTTTGATGGCTACACCTTC.

This clonotype was detected a few times. Here the CDR3 reads CASSLEHLYEQYF. The DNA for the CDR3 is TGCGCCAGCAGCTTGGAACACCTCTACGAGCAGTACTTC. The chain is built from TRBV5-1 and TRBJ2-7; no definite D call. This CDR3 has 13 amino acids. Germline CDR1 and CDR2: SGHRS and YFSETQ. V shed 0 bases and J shed 3 bases, with 7 bases lying between them. The whole variable domain, remainder taken from reference TRBV5-1 and TRBJ2-7, is KAGVTQTPRYLIKTRGQQVTLSCSPISGHRSVSWYQQTPGQGLQFLFEYFSETQRNKGNFPGRFSGRQFSNSRSEMNVSTLELGDSALYLCASSLEHLYEQYFGPGTRLTVT.